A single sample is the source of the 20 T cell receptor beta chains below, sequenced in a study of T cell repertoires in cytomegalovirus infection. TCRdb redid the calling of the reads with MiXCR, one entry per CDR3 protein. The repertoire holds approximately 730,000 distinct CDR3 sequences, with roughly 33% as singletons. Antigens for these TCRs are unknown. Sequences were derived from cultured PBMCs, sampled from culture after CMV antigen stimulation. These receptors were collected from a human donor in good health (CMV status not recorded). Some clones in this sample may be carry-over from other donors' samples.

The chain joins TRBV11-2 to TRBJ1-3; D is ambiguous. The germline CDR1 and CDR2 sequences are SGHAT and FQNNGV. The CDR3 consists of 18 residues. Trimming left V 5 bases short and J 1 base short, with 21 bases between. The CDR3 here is CASSPYPDHLRSGNTIYF. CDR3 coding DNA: TGTGCCAGCAGCCCCTATCCCGACCATCTGCGATCTGGAAACACCATATATTTT.

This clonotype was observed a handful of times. Written as DNA, the CDR3 is TGTGCCAGCAGAAGAGCCAGGAGAGGGACAAGCTCTGGAAACACCATATATTTT. The encoded protein is CASRRARRGTSSGNTIYF. This chain links TRBV2 with TRBJ1-3, with D possibly TRBD1 on 6 matching bases. The CDR3 has 18 amino acids. V lost 6 bases and J lost 0, with 21 bases in between. Germline-derived CDR1 and CDR2 are SNHLY and FYNNEI.

As DNA, the CDR3 is TGTGCCAGCAGCTTAATAAGGGGCTACACCTTC. This translates into CASSLIRGYTF. The chain carries TRBV7-9 and TRBJ1-2; D remains ambiguous. V was pared by 2 bases and J by 8 bases, with 6 bases between. Germline assignment: CDR1 SEHNR and CDR2 FQNEAQ (reference sequence). This CDR3 has 11 residues.

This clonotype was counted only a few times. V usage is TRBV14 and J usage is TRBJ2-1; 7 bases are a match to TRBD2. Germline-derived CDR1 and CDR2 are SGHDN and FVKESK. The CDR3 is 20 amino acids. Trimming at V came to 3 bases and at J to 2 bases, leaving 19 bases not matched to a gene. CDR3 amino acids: CASSQRAIAGPKRPYNEQFF. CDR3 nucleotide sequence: TGTGCCAGCAGCCAGCGGGCGATAGCGGGTCCTAAAAGGCCCTACAATGAGCAGTTCTTC.

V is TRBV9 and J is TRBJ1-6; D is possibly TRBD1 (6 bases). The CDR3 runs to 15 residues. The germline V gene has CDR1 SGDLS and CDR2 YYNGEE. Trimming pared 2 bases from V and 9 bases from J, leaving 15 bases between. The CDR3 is CASSVQTGYGSPLHF. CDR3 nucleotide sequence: TGTGCCAGCAGCGTCCAGACAGGTTACGGTTCACCCCTCCACTTT. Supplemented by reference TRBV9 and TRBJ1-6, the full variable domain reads DSGVTQTPKHLITATGQRVTLRCSPRSGDLSVYWYQQSLDQGLQFLIQYYNGEERAKGNILERFSAQQFPDLHSELNLSSLELGDSALYFCASSVQTGYGSPLHFGNGTRLTVT.

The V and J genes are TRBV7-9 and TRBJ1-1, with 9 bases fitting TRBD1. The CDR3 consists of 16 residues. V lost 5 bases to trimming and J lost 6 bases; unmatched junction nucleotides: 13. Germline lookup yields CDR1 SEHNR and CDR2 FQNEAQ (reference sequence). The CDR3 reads CASSHQAGTGPSEAFF. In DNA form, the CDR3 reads TGTGCCAGCAGCCATCAAGCCGGGACAGGGCCTTCTGAAGCTTTCTTT.

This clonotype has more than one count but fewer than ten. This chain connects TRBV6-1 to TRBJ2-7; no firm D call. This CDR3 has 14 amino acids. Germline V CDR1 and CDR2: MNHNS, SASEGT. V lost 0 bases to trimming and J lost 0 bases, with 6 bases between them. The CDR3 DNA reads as TGTGCCAGCAGTGAAGCGCTGGTCTCCTACGAGCAGTACTTC. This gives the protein CASSEALVSYEQYF.

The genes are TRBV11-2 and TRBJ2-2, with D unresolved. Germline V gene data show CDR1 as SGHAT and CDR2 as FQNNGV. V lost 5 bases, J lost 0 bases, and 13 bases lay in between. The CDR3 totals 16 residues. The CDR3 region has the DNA TGTGCCAGCAGCCGATCAGTAGTGTCGAACACCGGGGAGCTGTTTTTT. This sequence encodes CASSRSVVSNTGELFF. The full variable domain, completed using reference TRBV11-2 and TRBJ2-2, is EAGVAQSPRYKIIEKRQSVAFWCNPISGHATLYWYQQILGQGPKLLIQFQNNGVVDDSQLPKDRFSAERLKGVDSTLKIQPAKLEDSAVYLCASSRSVVSNTGELFFGEGSRLTVL.

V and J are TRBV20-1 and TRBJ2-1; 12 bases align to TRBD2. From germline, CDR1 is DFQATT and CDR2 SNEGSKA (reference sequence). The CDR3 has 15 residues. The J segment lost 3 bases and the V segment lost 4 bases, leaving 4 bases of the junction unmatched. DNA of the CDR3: TGCAGTGCTATCGAGACTAGCGGGGGCTACAATGAGCAGTTCTTC. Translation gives CSAIETSGGYNEQFF.

CDR3 sequence: CATSWNSNQPQHF. The CDR3 coding sequence is TGTGCCACCAGCTGGAATAGCAATCAGCCCCAGCATTTT. The chain carries TRBV15 and TRBJ1-5; D not resolved. Germline loops: CDR1 LNHNV, CDR2 YYDKDF (reference sequence). Deletions cut 5 bases from V and 0 bases from J, with 5 bases between. This CDR3 has 13 residues.

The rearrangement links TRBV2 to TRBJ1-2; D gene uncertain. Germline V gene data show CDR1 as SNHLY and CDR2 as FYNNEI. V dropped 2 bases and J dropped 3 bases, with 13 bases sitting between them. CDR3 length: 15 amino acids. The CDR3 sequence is CASSELARPYYGYTF. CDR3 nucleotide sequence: TGTGCCAGCAGTGAATTGGCCAGACCTTACTATGGCTACACCTTC.

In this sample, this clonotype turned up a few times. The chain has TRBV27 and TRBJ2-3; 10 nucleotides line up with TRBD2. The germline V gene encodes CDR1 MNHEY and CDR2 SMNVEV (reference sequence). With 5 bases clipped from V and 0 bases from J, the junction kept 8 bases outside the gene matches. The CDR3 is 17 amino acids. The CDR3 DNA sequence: TGTGCCAGCAGTCCTAAGACTAGCGGGTCTAGCACAGATACGCAGTATTTT. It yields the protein CASSPKTSGSSTDTQYF.

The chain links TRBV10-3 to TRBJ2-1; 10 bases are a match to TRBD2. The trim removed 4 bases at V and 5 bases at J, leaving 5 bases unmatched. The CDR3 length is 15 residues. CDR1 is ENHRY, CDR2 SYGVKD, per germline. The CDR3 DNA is TGTGCCATCAGTGGGACTAGCGGAGGGAACAATGAGCAGTTCTTC. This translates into CAISGTSGGNNEQFF.

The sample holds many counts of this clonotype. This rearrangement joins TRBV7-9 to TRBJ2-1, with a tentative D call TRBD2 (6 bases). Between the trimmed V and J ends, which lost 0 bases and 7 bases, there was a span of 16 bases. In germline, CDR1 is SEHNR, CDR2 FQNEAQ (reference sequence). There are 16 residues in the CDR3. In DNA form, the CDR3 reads TGTGCCAGCAGCTTAGCGTGGAGGAGGGAGGCAAATGAGCAGTTCTTC. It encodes CASSLAWRREANEQFF.

The CDR3 reads CASKTSGGDTQYF. The CDR3 DNA reads TGTGCCAGCAAGACTAGCGGTGGAGATACGCAGTATTTT. The chain recombines TRBV2 with TRBJ2-3; the match to TRBD2 covers 9 bases. Per the germline V gene, CDR1 is SNHLY and CDR2 is FYNNEI. CDR3 length: 13 residues. With 7 bases clipped from V and 5 bases from J, the junction kept 4 bases outside the gene matches. Variable domain in full (rest from reference TRBV2 and TRBJ2-3): EPEVTQTPSHQVTQMGQEVILRCVPISNHLYFYWYRQILGQKVEFLVSFYNNEISEKSEIFDDQFSVERPDGSNFTLKIRSTKLEDSAMYFCASKTSGGDTQYFGPGTRLTVL.

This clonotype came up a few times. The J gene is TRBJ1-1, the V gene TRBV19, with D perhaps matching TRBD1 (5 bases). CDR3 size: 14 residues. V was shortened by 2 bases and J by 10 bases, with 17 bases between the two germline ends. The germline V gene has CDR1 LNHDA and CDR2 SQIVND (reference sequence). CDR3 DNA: TGTGCCAGTAGTATAACCCCTGCAGGGACCGCAGCTTTCTTT. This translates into CASSITPAGTAAFF.

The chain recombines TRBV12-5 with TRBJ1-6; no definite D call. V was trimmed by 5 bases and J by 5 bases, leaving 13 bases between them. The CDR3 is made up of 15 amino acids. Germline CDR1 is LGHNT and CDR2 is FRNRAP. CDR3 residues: CASGLTGINNSPLHF. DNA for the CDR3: TGTGCTAGTGGTCTCACCGGGATTAATAATTCACCCCTCCACTTT.

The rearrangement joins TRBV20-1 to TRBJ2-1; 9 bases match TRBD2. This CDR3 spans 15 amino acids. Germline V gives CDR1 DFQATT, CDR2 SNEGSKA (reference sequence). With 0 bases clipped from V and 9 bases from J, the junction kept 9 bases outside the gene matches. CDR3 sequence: CSAREGGRAQGEQFF. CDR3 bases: TGCAGTGCTAGAGAAGGCGGGAGGGCCCAAGGTGAGCAGTTCTTC.

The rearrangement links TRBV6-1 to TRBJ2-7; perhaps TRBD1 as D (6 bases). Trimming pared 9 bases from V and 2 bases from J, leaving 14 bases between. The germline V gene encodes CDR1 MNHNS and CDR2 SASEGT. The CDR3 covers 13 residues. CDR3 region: CASTRQEAYEQYF. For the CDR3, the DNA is TGTGCCAGTACGAGACAGGAGGCCTACGAGCAGTACTTC.

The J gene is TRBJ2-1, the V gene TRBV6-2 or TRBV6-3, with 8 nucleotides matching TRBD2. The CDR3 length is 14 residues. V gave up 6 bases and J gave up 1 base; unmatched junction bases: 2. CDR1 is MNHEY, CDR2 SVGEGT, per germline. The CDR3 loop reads CASSGTRSYNEQFF. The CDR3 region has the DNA TGTGCCAGCAGCGGGACTAGATCCTACAATGAGCAGTTCTTC.